This T cell receptor beta chain originates from a study of T cells after posttransplantation cyclophosphamide. About this clone: Its antigen is currently unknown.

A marrow graft followed busulfan-fludarabine conditioning, with cyclophosphamide on days +3 and +4. The repertoire was sequenced with immunoSEQ multiplex PCR; TCRdb's copy has only in-frame clones and lacks some. This repertoire shows about 17,000 clones, about three quarters found once; its top ten account for 31%. Overall study findings and caveats: Recipient CMV seropositivity and CMV reactivation strongly tracked TRB clonality. Tissue-infiltrating T cells from skin or gut overlapped little with blood T cells. Donor CD8+ memory clones often dominated recipient blood repertoires at later times.

This clonotype was obtained from a female patient aged 40 to 50 who received an allogeneic stem cell transplant from a related donor, was CMV-positive, and had no GVHD. Certain T cells may be donor cells from the graft. The material sequenced was CD8+ T cells sorted from PBMCs, taken 1,700 to 2,000 days after a stem cell transplant with posttransplant cyclophosphamide.

The CDR3 is CASSPTVYSNTEAFF. Written as DNA, the CDR3 is TGTGCCAGCAGTCCCACCGTCTATTCGAACACTGAAGCTTTCTTT. This chain joins TRBV6-6 and TRBJ1-1, with unresolved D. The CDR3 loop spans 15 amino acids. V dropped 5 bases and J dropped 1 base, with 14 bases sitting between them. CDR1 is MNHNY, CDR2 SVGAGI, per germline (reference sequence).